One sample yielded the 17 T cell receptor beta chains listed below, sequenced in a study of CD8+ T cells in alopecia areata. Treatment denoted: oral pan-JAK inhibitor, 5-10 mg twice daily. As the sequencing template, cDNA was produced by extracting RNA and reverse transcribing it. Here immunoSEQ multiplex PCR was the method, and the copy in TCRdb shows in-frame clones only, minus some. Here the sample spans approximately 170,000 clones, less than 70% being singletons. Here the sequenced sample was CD4+ T cells sorted from blood, taken at week 24, from a patient treated with tofacitinib. The receptors derive from a human donor with alopecia areata.

This clone has a single count. Other DNA sequences in this sample translate to the same CDR3. The chain couples TRBV30 to TRBJ2-3, with 8 bases aligning to TRBD2. The ends lost 3 bases at V and 3 bases at J; junction bases unmatched: 2. This CDR3 region has 13 residues. CDR1 and CDR2 (germline): GTSNPN, SVGIG (reference sequence). In DNA, the CDR3 is TGTGCCTGGAGGACGGGGGGGACAGATACGCAGTATTTT. Its translation: CAWRTGGTDTQYF.

In its sample, this clone was seen once. The CDR3, as DNA: TGTGCCACTACAGGTAACTACAATGAGCAGTTCTTC. It yields the protein CATTGNYNEQFF. The J gene is TRBJ2-1, the V gene TRBV15; D may be TRBD1 (5 bases). Germline CDR1 and CDR2: LNHNV and YYDKDF (reference sequence). V shed 9 bases and J shed 3 bases, with 9 bases lying between them. The CDR3 is 12 amino acids.

This clone came up once. The CDR3 sequence: CASSVGQKETQYF. In DNA, the CDR3 is TGTGCCAGCAGCGTAGGACAGAAAGAGACCCAGTACTTC. The chain links TRBV9 to TRBJ2-5; TRBD1 is a possible D gene (5 bases). The CDR3 extends over 13 amino acids. Trimming removed 0 bases from V and 3 bases from J, with 6 bases in between. The germline V gene encodes CDR1 SGDLS and CDR2 YYNGEE.

This clone was seen once. The chain recombines TRBV25-1 with TRBJ1-4, with D possibly matching TRBD1 (6 bases). The CDR3 loop spans 13 amino acids. Germline loops: CDR1 MGHDK, CDR2 SYGVNS. V lost 6 bases to trimming and J lost 5 bases, with 10 bases between them. The CDR3 is CASRNQGNEKLFF. DNA for the CDR3: TGTGCCAGCAGAAACCAGGGGAATGAAAAACTGTTTTTT. Complete variable domain (other parts from reference TRBV25-1 and TRBJ1-4): EADIYQTPRYLVIGTGKKITLECSQTMGHDKMYWYQQDPGMELHLIHYSYGVNSTEKGDLSSESTVSRIRTEHFPLTLESARPSHTSQYLCASRNQGNEKLFFGSGTQLSVL.

The V and J genes are TRBV11-2 and TRBJ2-7, with a tentative D call TRBD1 (6 bases). Germline CDR1 SGHAT, CDR2 FQNNGV. The CDR3 runs 13 residues. Between the trimmed V and J ends, which lost 7 bases and 5 bases, there was a span of 15 bases. CDR3 amino acids: CASKFAGAHEQYF. The CDR3 nucleotides are TGTGCCAGCAAATTCGCAGGGGCCCACGAGCAGTACTTC.

This clone showed up many times. The rearrangement links TRBV27 to TRBJ2-5; D is perhaps TRBD2 (7 bases). Germline V CDR1 and CDR2: MNHEY, SMNVEV (reference sequence). Trimming pared 3 bases from V and 7 bases from J, leaving 15 bases between. This CDR3 has 14 residues. The CDR3 spells CASSFLERGGTQYF. As DNA, the CDR3 is TGTGCCAGCAGTTTCCTGGAGAGGGGGGGGACCCAGTACTTC.

This clone was counted a single time. A read error may produce the germline difference seen at one junction end. The chain combines TRBV7-7 with TRBJ2-2, with no clear D. The length of the CDR3 is 12 residues. Germline CDR1 and CDR2: SSHAT and FNYEAQ (reference sequence). For the CDR3, the DNA is TGTGCTAGCAGCTTGGACACCGGGGAGCTGTTTTTT. Encoded protein: CASSLDTGELFF.

The J gene is TRBJ2-2, the V gene TRBV7-9; D is unresolved. Germline CDR1 SEHNR, CDR2 FQNEAQ (reference sequence). The CDR3 sequence is 14 residues long. The V and J ends lost 5 bases and 5 bases respectively, with 12 bases between them. The CDR3 nucleotides are TGTGCCAGCAGCGCGACGGGTGGGACCGGGGAGCTGTTTTTT. Translated: CASSATGGTGELFF.

This chain connects TRBV28 to TRBJ2-7, with D perhaps matching TRBD1 or TRBD2 (5 bases each). CDR3 length: 14 amino acids. V lost 10 bases to trimming and J lost 5 bases, with 21 bases between them. In germline, CDR1 is MDHEN, CDR2 SYDVKM. CDR3 sequence: CATTTVGGWDEQYF. In DNA, the CDR3 is TGTGCCACCACTACAGTTGGGGGTTGGGACGAGCAGTACTTC.

The chain is built from TRBV7-9 and TRBJ2-1; D remains unclear. Germline assignment: CDR1 SEHNR and CDR2 FQNEAQ (reference sequence). V lost 6 bases and J 8 bases, leaving 14 bases between the germline ends. The CDR3 has 13 amino acids. CDR3 residues: CASSSPEAHEQFF. In DNA form, the CDR3 reads TGTGCCAGCAGTTCTCCAGAGGCCCATGAGCAGTTCTTC.

There are a few counts of this clone. The rearrangement uses TRBV7-6 and TRBJ2-7; D possibly corresponds to TRBD2 (6 bases). Trimming stripped 5 bases from V and 2 bases from J, with 10 bases between. This CDR3 contains 13 residues. Germline CDR1 and CDR2: SGHVS and FNYEAQ. The CDR3 DNA sequence: TGTGCCAGCAGCACCGGGGGAGCCTACGAGCAGTACTTC. Translation: CASSTGGAYEQYF.

The chain links TRBV30 to TRBJ2-1, with D unclear. With 0 bases removed from V and 8 bases from J, the gap between germline ends came to 14 bases. CDR3 length: 14 amino acids. Germline CDR1 GTSNPN, CDR2 SVGIG (reference sequence). The CDR3: CAWSVMVVGDEQFF. The DNA for the CDR3 is TGTGCCTGGAGTGTAATGGTCGTGGGTGATGAGCAGTTCTTC.

This clone was recorded once. The chain combines TRBV19 with TRBJ2-1, with D perhaps assigned TRBD1 or TRBD2 (6 bases each). This CDR3 region has 17 residues. The ends were cut back, 2 bases at V and 1 base at J, with 15 bases in the middle. Germline-derived CDR1 and CDR2 are LNHDA and SQIVND (reference sequence). The CDR3: CASSIRLLGGSYNEQFF. The CDR3 bases are TGTGCCAGTAGTATACGGCTACTAGGGGGGTCCTACAATGAGCAGTTCTTC.

This clone was observed a few times. The CDR3 spells CSVGDDTGELFF. The CDR3 DNA sequence: TGCAGCGTTGGGGACGACACCGGGGAGCTGTTTTTT. The chain couples TRBV29-1 to TRBJ2-2; D is perhaps TRBD1 or TRBD2 (5 bases each). Germline loops: CDR1 SQVTM, CDR2 ANQGSEA. V was clipped by 4 bases and J by 3 bases, with 6 bases between them. This CDR3 has 12 residues.

This rearrangement joins TRBV5-1 to TRBJ2-5, with a possible D match to TRBD1 (6 bases). The CDR3 has 17 amino acids. V lost 0 bases to trimming and J lost 1 base, with 16 bases between them. The germline gives CDR1 SGHRS, CDR2 YFSETQ. CDR3 loop: CASSLGGSGESQETQYF. In DNA, the CDR3 is TGCGCCAGCAGCTTGGGAGGGTCAGGGGAATCCCAAGAGACCCAGTACTTC.

The CDR3 spells CASSLTAGGRRDEQYF. DNA for the CDR3: TGTGCCAGCAGCTTAACGGCGGGGGGGCGGCGTGACGAGCAGTACTTC. The rearrangement joins TRBV7-2 to TRBJ2-7, with TRBD2 identical over 9 bases. Per the germline V gene, CDR1 is SGHTA and CDR2 is FQGNSA. The trim removed 2 bases at V and 5 bases at J, leaving 10 bases unmatched. The CDR3 covers 16 residues. Complete variable domain (other parts from reference TRBV7-2 and TRBJ2-7): GAGVSQSPSNKVTEKGKDVELRCDPISGHTALYWYRQSLGQGLEFLIYFQGNSAPDKSGLPSDRFSAERTGGSVSTLTIQRTQQEDSAVYLCASSLTAGGRRDEQYFGPGTRLTVT.

The sample holds a few counts of this clone. CDR3 in DNA: TGTGCCACCAGGCATATTGAAGTCCTTGAGCAGTTCTTC. Encoded protein: CATRHIEVLEQFF. The chain uses TRBV15 and TRBJ2-1; D gene uncertain. This CDR3 is 13 amino acids long. Trimming took 6 bases from V and 9 from J, leaving 15 bases between them. Germline loops: CDR1 LNHNV, CDR2 YYDKDF (reference sequence).